The 32 T cell receptor beta chains presented below share a single source sample, sequenced in a study of post-analysis software for immune sequencing data. Study outcomes and limitations: Patients had higher frequencies than controls of about 5 TRBV segments, including TRBV5-6, TRBV5-1 and TRBV20-1.

Their antigen targets remain unknown. Unique molecular identifiers tagged the TCR beta cDNA libraries. TCRdb reprocessed the PCR reads via MiXCR and lists one record per CDR3 protein. The table includes a few hundred thousand distinct CDR3 sequences, approximately 42% detected once. Sequencing used blood. These receptors were obtained from a girl aged 2 to 9 with multiple sclerosis.

This clonotype was found a few times. The chain joins TRBV29-1 to TRBJ1-2; TRBD1 might be the D (6 bases). Trimming shortened V by 3 bases and J by 7 bases, and 12 bases separated the two germline ends. The CDR3 has 12 amino acids. Germline V gives CDR1 SQVTM, CDR2 ANQGSEA. DNA of the CDR3: TGCAGCGTTGATAGGGGGGAAAGTGGCTACACCTTC. This encodes CSVDRGESGYTF.

J is TRBJ1-2 and V is TRBV29-1; TRBD1 is a possible D gene (5 bases). The CDR3 covers 14 residues. V was clipped by 4 bases and J by 5 bases, with 17 bases between them. Germline lookup yields CDR1 SQVTM and CDR2 ANQGSEA. The CDR3 DNA reads as TGCAGCGTTGTTGAGATTTGGGGGGTTTATGGCTACACCTTC. It translates to CSVVEIWGVYGYTF.

V is TRBV5-1 and J is TRBJ2-3; 7 bases align to TRBD2. The CDR3 loop spans 18 amino acids. Trimming removed 0 bases from V and 3 bases from J; junction bases left unmatched: 13. Germline V CDR1 and CDR2: SGHRS, YFSETQ. The CDR3 is CASSLVPMTRERTDTQYF. CDR3 nucleotides: TGCGCCAGCAGCTTGGTCCCTATGACGCGGGAGCGGACAGATACGCAGTATTTT.

V and J are TRBV5-6 and TRBJ2-5; TRBD1 matches 9 bases. The V segment lost 3 bases and the J segment 2 bases; nucleotides outside the gene matches: 8. This CDR3 spans 16 amino acids. The germline CDR1 and CDR2 sequences are SGHDT and YYEEEE. The CDR3 DNA sequence: TGTGCCAGCAGCTGGGACAGGGCCCTCGTACAAGAGACCCAGTACTTC. Translating gives CASSWDRALVQETQYF.

About this clonotype: A much larger clone lies a single base off, so this may be a read error. CDR3 nucleotides: TGCGCCAGCAGCTTAGAAGGGGGTTGGAACAGCAATGAGCAGTACTTC. The encoded protein is CASSLEGGWNSNEQYF. The chain couples TRBV5-1 to TRBJ2-5; a possible D gene is TRBD1 (6 bases). This CDR3 spans 16 amino acids. Trimming removed 2 bases at V and 11 bases at J, with 25 bases between. CDR1 and CDR2 (germline): SGHRS, YFSETQ.

This clonotype was detected only a few times. This CDR3 reads CASSLMGAETQYF. For the CDR3, the DNA is TGTGCCAGCAGCTTAATGGGGGCAGAGACCCAGTACTTC. The chain recombines TRBV7-3 with TRBJ2-5; D might be TRBD1 (6 bases). Germline assignment: CDR1 SGHTA and CDR2 FQGTGA. The CDR3 consists of 13 residues. V was trimmed by 1 base and J by 4 bases, leaving 7 bases between them.

The chain combines TRBV21-1 with TRBJ1-1. TRBV21-1 is designated a pseudogene. This CDR3 is built from 16 residues. DNA for the CDR3: TGTGCCAGCAGCAAGGGCAGGGCCGATGAGAACACTGAAGCTTTCTTT. Translated: CASSKGRADENTEAFF.

This clonotype was observed a few times. This chain connects TRBV29-1 to TRBJ1-4; D gene unclear. This CDR3 has 11 amino acids. Trimming took 6 bases from V and 8 from J, leaving 10 bases between them. Germline lookup yields CDR1 SQVTM and CDR2 ANQGSEA. In nucleotides, the CDR3 is TGCAGCGTCCTTCGTTCAGAAAAACTGTTTTTT. Amino acids: CSVLRSEKLFF.

This clonotype has more than one count but fewer than ten. The V gene is TRBV29-1, the J gene TRBJ2-7, with 10 bases aligning to TRBD1. From germline, CDR1 is SQVTM and CDR2 ANQGSEA. There are 14 residues in the CDR3. Trimming cost V 4 bases and J 2 bases; bases outside gene matches: 5. CDR3 sequence: CSVGTGGGAYEQYF. The DNA of the CDR3 is TGCAGCGTTGGGACAGGGGGAGGGGCCTACGAGCAGTACTTC.

This clonotype was found a few times. The chain couples TRBV7-9 to TRBJ2-7, with TRBD1 matching 8 bases. V shed 2 bases, J shed 2 bases, and the junction held 2 bases outside the gene matches. This CDR3 region has 14 residues. Germline assignment: CDR1 SEHNR and CDR2 FQNEAQ (reference sequence). The CDR3 here is CASSLRQGTYEQYF. In DNA, the CDR3 is TGTGCCAGCAGCTTACGACAGGGGACCTACGAGCAGTACTTC.

The chain uses TRBV25-1 and TRBJ2-5; the D gene is possibly TRBD2 (6 bases). This CDR3 has 15 residues. With 3 bases removed from V and 5 bases from J, the gap between germline ends came to 16 bases. Looked up from germline, CDR1 is MGHDK and CDR2 is SYGVNS. The DNA for the CDR3 is TGTGCCAGCAGTGATCCGGGACTTGCTCCGGAGACCCAGTACTTC. Translation gives CASSDPGLAPETQYF.

This chain links TRBV3-1 with TRBJ2-1; 9 bases align to TRBD1. The germline CDR1 and CDR2 sequences are LGHDT and YNNKEL (reference sequence). V shed 9 bases, J shed 1 base, and the junction held 16 bases outside the gene matches. CDR3 size: 18 residues. In DNA form, the CDR3 reads TGTGCCAGTAGCTTACGGGACAGGGAACGTCTGTCCTACAATGAGCAGTTCTTC. Amino acid sequence: CASSLRDRERLSYNEQFF.

The sample holds one count of this clonotype. The chain uses TRBV7-2 and TRBJ1-1; a weak D match, TRBD1 (5 bases). The V and J ends lost 4 bases and 11 bases respectively, with 11 bases between them. CDR1 is SGHTA and CDR2 is FQGNSA in the germline V gene. CDR3 size: 11 residues. CDR3 residues: CASSSGTVAFF. CDR3 nucleotide sequence: TGTGCCAGCAGCTCCGGGACTGTCGCTTTCTTT.

This clonotype was seen once. The chain recombines TRBV9 with TRBJ1-1; tentatively, D is TRBD1 (6 bases). V shed 6 bases and J shed 6 bases, with 18 bases lying between them. Germline V gene lookup returns CDR1 SGDLS and CDR2 YYNGEE. The CDR3 is 14 residues long. This CDR3 is CASTPSDYRAEAFF. CDR3 coding DNA: TGTGCCAGCACCCCCAGTGACTACAGGGCTGAAGCTTTCTTT.

The chain couples TRBV6-1 to TRBJ2-3, with 7 bases identical to TRBD1. Germline assignment: CDR1 MNHNS and CDR2 SASEGT. V was pared by 6 bases and J by 3 bases, with 3 bases of the junction left unmatched. The CDR3 covers 13 residues. The CDR3 loop is CASRYRGTDTQYF. CDR3 sequence (DNA): TGTGCCAGCAGATACAGGGGAACAGATACGCAGTATTTT.

This clonotype has only one observation. The chain couples TRBV28 to TRBJ1-6; D unclear. Germline V lookup: CDR1 MDHEN, CDR2 SYDVKM. This CDR3 has 17 residues. Trimming took off 5 bases at V and 0 bases at J, with 14 bases between the two ends. The CDR3 DNA follows: TGTGCCAGCAGTCCGGCCCGGGGAGGCTCCTATAATTCACCCCTCCACTTT. This gives the protein CASSPARGGSYNSPLHF.

The rearrangement joins TRBV5-1 to TRBJ2-5; 7 bases align to TRBD1. Trimming removed 0 bases from V and 5 bases from J; junction bases left unmatched: 7. Germline CDR1 reads SGHRS; CDR2 reads YFSETQ. This CDR3 contains 15 residues. CDR3 amino acids: CASSLAHRGWETQYF. DNA of the CDR3: TGCGCCAGCAGCTTGGCCCACAGGGGATGGGAGACCCAGTACTTC.

In regard to this clonotype: Its ends do not fully match the called genes, so a read error is possible. The chain uses TRBV4-2 and TRBJ2-1; D may be TRBD2 (7 bases). Germline CDR1 reads LGHNA; CDR2 reads YNFKEQ. The CDR3 has 16 amino acids. In DNA form, the CDR3 reads TGTGCCAGCAGCCAAGATCTAGGGGGGGATTACAGTGAGCAGTTCTTC. It translates to CASSQDLGGDYSEQFF.

V and J are TRBV29-1 and TRBJ1-1, with D perhaps matching TRBD1 (5 bases). This CDR3 is built from 12 residues. With 4 bases removed from V and 9 bases from J, the gap between germline ends came to 15 bases. Germline V gives CDR1 SQVTM, CDR2 ANQGSEA. The CDR3 DNA is TGCAGCGTTGCCTCCGGGCGACAGAAAGCTTTCTTT. This encodes CSVASGRQKAFF. The variable domain in full, completed from reference TRBV29-1 and TRBJ1-1, reads SAVISQKPSRDICQRGTSLTIQCQVDSQVTMMFWYRQQPGQSLTLIATANQGSEATYESGFVIDKFPISRPNLTFSTLTVSNMSPEDSSIYLCSVASGRQKAFFGQGTRLTVV.

This clonotype was detected a few times. The chain recombines TRBV29-1 with TRBJ1-5; D is undetermined. Germline CDR1 reads SQVTM; CDR2 reads ANQGSEA. This CDR3 is built from 13 residues. Deletions cut 1 base from V and 4 bases from J, with 8 bases between. CDR3 sequence (DNA): TGCAGCGTTGAAGTAGAACGAAATCAGCCCCAGCATTTT. Protein: CSVEVERNQPQHF. Variable domain in full (rest from reference TRBV29-1 and TRBJ1-5): SAVISQKPSRDICQRGTSLTIQCQVDSQVTMMFWYRQQPGQSLTLIATANQGSEATYESGFVIDKFPISRPNLTFSTLTVSNMSPEDSSIYLCSVEVERNQPQHFGDGTRLSIL.

A few counts support this clonotype. The rearrangement uses TRBV7-9 and TRBJ2-1; 8 positions match TRBD2. This CDR3 contains 10 residues. Germline V gene lookup returns CDR1 SEHNR and CDR2 FQNEAQ (reference sequence). CDR3 region: CTERENEQFF. In DNA form, the CDR3 reads TGTACAGAGCGGGAGAATGAGCAGTTCTTC. Filled out from reference TRBV7-9 and TRBJ2-1, the complete variable domain reads DTGVSQNPRHKITKRGQNVTFRCDPISEHNRLYWYRQTLGQGPEFLTYFQNEAQLEKSRLLSDRFSAERPKGSFSTLEIQRTEQGDSAMYLCTERENEQFFGPGTRLTVL.

This clonotype has just a few counts. The CDR3 loop reads CAISEAGGSGDTQYF. As DNA, the CDR3 is TGTGCCATCAGTGAGGCTGGCGGGAGTGGAGATACGCAGTATTTT. This rearrangement joins TRBV10-3 to TRBJ2-3; 7 positions match TRBD2. With V trimmed by 2 bases and J by 5 bases, 7 bases remained unmatched. Germline V gene sequence: CDR1 ENHRY, CDR2 SYGVKD. This CDR3 is built from 15 residues.

The J gene is TRBJ2-7, the V gene TRBV6-5; TRBD1 aligns across 9 bases. The CDR3 totals 15 residues. The V segment lost 2 bases and the J segment 6 bases; nucleotides outside the gene matches: 8. Germline V gene lookup returns CDR1 MNHEY and CDR2 SVGAGI. CDR3 sequence reads: CASSYGGTGSSEQYF. CDR3 nucleotides: TGTGCCAGCAGTTACGGCGGGACAGGGAGCAGCGAGCAGTACTTC.

The chain is built from TRBV20-1 and TRBJ1-5; 8 bases map to TRBD1. The CDR3 covers 15 residues. The V gene end was trimmed by 7 bases and the J gene end by 11 bases; junction bases not matched to a gene: 19. The V gene's germline CDR1 is DFQATT and CDR2 SNEGSKA (reference sequence). As DNA, the CDR3 is TGCAGTGTTGGATGGACCGGGACAGGAGCCCGGGCCCAGCATTTT. It specifies CSVGWTGTGARAQHF.

The gene calls are TRBV27 and TRBJ2-7; 11 bases are shared with TRBD2. Germline assignment: CDR1 MNHEY and CDR2 SMNVEV (reference sequence). The CDR3 runs 15 residues. Trimming cost V 2 bases and J 2 bases; bases outside gene matches: 2. The CDR3 is CASSLVAGGTYEQYF. CDR3 DNA sequence: TGTGCCAGCAGTTTAGTAGCGGGGGGGACCTACGAGCAGTACTTC.

This chain uses TRBV4-3 with TRBJ1-5; no definite D call. The CDR3 covers 14 residues. The germline V gene encodes CDR1 LGHNA and CDR2 YSLEER. Trimming removed 2 bases from V and 1 base from J, with 6 bases in between. CDR3 in DNA: TGCGCCAGCAGCCAATCGCGAAGCAATCAGCCCCAGCATTTT. Translation gives CASSQSRSNQPQHF.

In this sample, this clonotype turned up a few times. The rearrangement joins TRBV29-1 to TRBJ1-2, with TRBD1 as a possible D gene (5 bases). Germline V gene data show CDR1 as SQVTM and CDR2 as ANQGSEA. Deletions cut 6 bases from V and 7 bases from J, with 15 bases between. The CDR3 covers 12 residues. The DNA of the CDR3 is TGCAGCGTAGGGGACGAGGCGGTTGGCTACACCTTC. Protein sequence: CSVGDEAVGYTF.

This chain connects TRBV6-5 to TRBJ1-6; possibly TRBD1 for D (6 bases). V was clipped by 6 bases and J by 10 bases, with 16 bases between them. The CDR3 consists of 14 residues. Germline loops: CDR1 MNHEY, CDR2 SVGAGI. CDR3 DNA sequence: TGTGCCAGCAGATTTTCGACAGGCCGGTCACCCCTCCACTTT. It is translated as CASRFSTGRSPLHF.

The table lists this clonotype with a few counts. The gene calls are TRBV4-1 and TRBJ2-6; possibly TRBD1 for D (6 bases). Per the germline V gene, CDR1 is MGHRA and CDR2 is YSYEKL. Trimming removed 3 bases at V and 0 bases at J, with 15 bases between. The CDR3 loop spans 18 amino acids. CDR3 protein: CASSQLPTGNSGANVLTF. In DNA form, the CDR3 reads TGCGCCAGCAGCCAGCTACCGACAGGAAACTCTGGGGCCAACGTCCTGACTTTC.

The CDR3 nucleotides read TGTGCCAGCTCTGAACAGGGGTCGTATCAGCCCCAGCATTTT. It encodes CASSEQGSYQPQHF. The chain uses TRBV13 and TRBJ1-5; TRBD1 aligns across 7 bases. Germline V gene sequence: CDR1 PRHDT, CDR2 FYEKMQ (reference sequence). The CDR3 totals 14 residues. With 8 bases clipped from V and 5 bases from J, the junction kept 9 bases outside the gene matches.

This chain joins TRBV12-3 or TRBV12-4 and TRBJ2-4; D is uncertain. Trimming shortened V by 2 bases and J by 11 bases, and 7 bases separated the two germline ends. CDR3 length: 11 residues. The CDR3: CASSLQALQYF. The CDR3 bases are TGTGCCAGCAGTTTACAGGCCCTTCAGTACTTC.

This clonotype was picked up one time. The chain joins TRBV7-2 to TRBJ2-1, with 8 bases that match TRBD2. The junction had 11 bases not matched to a gene; V was cut back by 6 bases and J by 7 bases. Germline V lookup: CDR1 SGHTA, CDR2 FQGNSA. The CDR3 covers 15 residues. In DNA form, the CDR3 reads TGTGCCAGCAGGGATCGCGGGACTAGTATTAATGAGCAGTTCTTC. Translated, it gives CASRDRGTSINEQFF.